These 2 T cell receptor beta chains originate from one sample sequenced in a study of cytomegalovirus exposure and HLA in healthy donors. Use of 60 Vbeta and 13 Jbeta primers characterized the PCR. Here immunoSEQ multiplex PCR was the method, and the copy in TCRdb shows in-frame clones only, minus some. The sample gives some 220,000 clones, about 80% of which show up once; 2.5% to 3.5% is in the top ten. The sample comprised PBMCs. These TCRs come from a woman aged 60 to 75 in good health and CMV-seropositive.

The chain is built from TRBV5-5 and TRBJ2-6; perhaps TRBD1 as D (5 bases). Trimming pared 5 bases from V and 4 bases from J, leaving 13 bases between. Germline V lookup: CDR1 SGHKS, CDR2 YYEKEE (reference sequence). The CDR3 extends over 15 amino acids. The CDR3 region is CASSFQGSGANVLTF. The CDR3 DNA reads TGTGCCAGCAGTTTCCAGGGATCCGGGGCCAACGTCCTGACTTTC.

The chain is built from TRBV4-1 and TRBJ2-3; the match to TRBD2 covers 10 bases. V dropped 1 base and J dropped 6; count of bases not matched to a gene: 13. This CDR3 spans 18 amino acids. Germline loops: CDR1 MGHRA, CDR2 YSYEKL. The CDR3 loop is CASSQGRTSGAKDDTQYF. CDR3 coding DNA: TGCGCCAGCAGCCAAGGGCGGACTAGCGGAGCAAAGGATGATACGCAGTATTTT.